These 29 T cell receptor beta chains share one sample of origin, sequenced in a study of CD8+ T cells in alopecia areata. Treatment of the sample: oral pan-JAK inhibitor, 5-10 mg twice daily. Following RNA extraction, reverse transcription yielded cDNA that acted as the sequencing template. Only in-frame clones appear in the TCRdb table, and some are missing; sequencing was by immunoSEQ multiplex PCR. Counted here are about 190,000 clones, roughly 70% occurring once; the ten biggest clones make up roughly 1.3%. Material: CD4+ T cells sorted from blood, obtained around week 49, from a patient treated with tofacitinib. The receptors were sampled from a human donor with alopecia areata.

V is TRBV28 and J is TRBJ2-7; D might be TRBD2 (6 bases). This CDR3 spans 13 amino acids. Germline V lookup: CDR1 MDHEN, CDR2 SYDVKM. Deletions cut 1 base from V and 5 bases from J, with 9 bases between. The CDR3 sequence is CASSLSVADEQYF. Written as DNA, the CDR3 is TGTGCCAGCAGTTTATCGGTAGCGGACGAGCAGTACTTC.

The rearrangement links TRBV7-7 to TRBJ2-3; the match to TRBD2 covers 7 bases. This CDR3 is 15 amino acids long. Germline CDR1 and CDR2: SSHAT and FNYEAQ (reference sequence). Trimming cost V 5 bases and J 3 bases; bases outside gene matches: 8. CDR3 sequence reads: CASSLRGDGTDTQYF. The CDR3 region has the DNA TGTGCCAGCAGCCTCCGGGGGGATGGGACAGATACGCAGTATTTT.

V is TRBV29-1 and J is TRBJ1-2, with D possibly being TRBD1 (5 bases). The CDR3 loop spans 11 amino acids. Germline V gene lookup returns CDR1 SQVTM and CDR2 ANQGSEA. Trimming took 7 bases from V and 9 from J, leaving 15 bases between them. The CDR3 protein is CSAAPEGSYTF. As DNA, the CDR3 is TGCAGCGCCGCCCCGGAGGGGAGCTACACCTTC.

This clone was seen a handful of times. The genes are TRBV30 and TRBJ2-7; 8 positions agree with TRBD1. This CDR3 is 12 amino acids long. J lost 3 bases, V lost 2 bases, and 0 bases had no gene match. Germline assignment: CDR1 GTSNPN and CDR2 SVGIG (reference sequence). The CDR3 DNA reads as TGTGCCTGGAGTACAGGGGGCTACGAGCAGTACTTC. Its protein product is CAWSTGGYEQYF. Full variable domain (missing parts from reference TRBV30 and TRBJ2-7): SQTIHQWPATLVQPVGSPLSLECTVEGTSNPNLYWYRQAAGRGLQLLFYSVGIGQISSEVPQNLSASRPQDRQFILSSKKLLLSDSGFYLCAWSTGGYEQYFGPGTRLTVT.

Comments on this clone: Other nucleotide sequences in the sample specify the same CDR3. This chain links TRBV20-1 with TRBJ2-5, with 7 bases lining up with TRBD1. J lost 4 bases, V lost 6 bases, and 2 bases had no gene match. This CDR3 is built from 11 residues. Germline CDR1 reads DFQATT; CDR2 reads SNEGSKA (reference sequence). The CDR3 sequence: CSARQGETQYF. The DNA for the CDR3 is TGCAGTGCAAGACAGGGAGAGACCCAGTACTTC.

The rearrangement links TRBV30 to TRBJ1-5; a weak D match, TRBD1 (5 bases). Germline assignment: CDR1 GTSNPN and CDR2 SVGIG (reference sequence). CDR3 length: 13 residues. Trimming removed 1 base from V and 7 bases from J, with 11 bases in between. The CDR3 DNA is TGTGCCTGGAGTGGCAGGCAGGGCCAGCCCCAGCATTTT. It translates to CAWSGRQGQPQHF.

The CDR3 DNA reads as TGCGCCAGCAGCCCAACATCGGACAGAAGAGAGACCCAGTACTTC. Its protein is CASSPTSDRRETQYF. This chain links TRBV4-3 with TRBJ2-5; TRBD1 is a possible D gene (6 bases). V gave up 4 bases and J gave up 4 bases, with 16 bases separating them. Germline V lookup: CDR1 LGHNA, CDR2 YSLEER. The length of the CDR3 is 15 residues.

The rearrangement joins TRBV7-9 to TRBJ1-6; D uncertain. The V gene's germline CDR1 is SEHNR and CDR2 FQNEAQ (reference sequence). V lost 0 bases to trimming and J lost 7 bases, with 4 bases between them. The CDR3 sequence is 13 residues long. As DNA, the CDR3 is TGTGCCAGCAGCTTAGCTCGGAATTCACCCCTCCACTTT. Its protein is CASSLARNSPLHF.

The chain has TRBV4-3 and TRBJ1-2; the D gene is possibly TRBD1 (6 bases). The germline V gene has CDR1 LGHNA and CDR2 YSLEER. CDR3 size: 15 residues. The V gene lost 1 base and the J gene lost 3 bases, with 12 bases spanning the gap. CDR3 region: CASSQVGGGHYGYTF. CDR3 bases: TGCGCCAGCAGCCAAGTCGGGGGGGGCCACTATGGCTACACCTTC.

The rearrangement uses TRBV7-7 and TRBJ2-3; D is uncertain. CDR1 is SSHAT and CDR2 is FNYEAQ in the germline V gene (reference sequence). V lost 4 bases and J lost 2, with 7 bases in between. This CDR3 contains 13 residues. CDR3 sequence: CASSYGNTDTQYF. DNA of the CDR3: TGTGCCAGCAGCTATGGGAACACAGATACGCAGTATTTT.

This chain connects TRBV5-1 to TRBJ1-1; possibly TRBD1 for D (5 bases). Per germline, CDR1 SGHRS and CDR2 YFSETQ. Between the trimmed V and J ends, which lost 1 base and 1 base, there was a span of 8 bases. This CDR3 region has 14 residues. The CDR3 nucleotides are TGCGCCAGCAGCTTGTTGGACAAGAACACTGAAGCTTTCTTT. Encoded protein: CASSLLDKNTEAFF.

The table lists this clone with a few counts. The chain couples TRBV30 to TRBJ1-2; a weak D match, TRBD1 (5 bases). The germline CDR1 and CDR2 sequences are GTSNPN and SVGIG (reference sequence). This CDR3 spans 13 amino acids. V was pared by 1 base and J by 3 bases, with 9 bases between. The CDR3: CAWSGRQHYGYTF. CDR3 in DNA: TGTGCCTGGAGTGGTAGACAGCACTATGGCTACACCTTC.

This clone was observed a handful of times. The rearrangement uses TRBV15 and TRBJ1-2; D is unclear. This CDR3 is built from 14 residues. Germline V gene lookup returns CDR1 LNHNV and CDR2 YYDKDF (reference sequence). Trimming stripped 1 base from V and 2 bases from J, with 8 bases between. Here the CDR3 DNA reads TGTGCCACCAGCAGAGGTCCAGGAAACTATGGCTACACCTTC. Protein product: CATSRGPGNYGYTF.

This clone has a single count. The chain employs TRBV2 and TRBJ2-7, with 9 bases identical to TRBD1. Germline CDR1 SNHLY, CDR2 FYNNEI. This CDR3 spans 14 amino acids. V lost 5 bases, J lost 7 bases, and 9 bases stayed unmatched. Written as DNA, the CDR3 is TGTGCCAGCAGTCGGGACAGGGTAGTTGGTGAGCAGTACTTC. Translating it yields CASSRDRVVGEQYF.

This clone turned up a few times. The V gene is TRBV7-9, the J gene TRBJ2-1, with D uncertain. Germline CDR1 and CDR2: SEHNR and FQNEAQ (reference sequence). The ends were cut back, 5 bases at V and 10 bases at J, with 12 bases in the middle. The CDR3 is 12 amino acids. The CDR3 nucleotides are TGTGCCAGCAGCCCTCGTACTGGGGAGCAGTTCTTC. Translated, it gives CASSPRTGEQFF.

The chain is built from TRBV29-1 and TRBJ2-7, with D perhaps TRBD1 (6 bases). The CDR3 loop spans 13 amino acids. Germline CDR1 is SQVTM and CDR2 is ANQGSEA. Trimming cost V 1 base and J 3 bases, with 10 bases left between them. CDR3 sequence (DNA): TGCAGCGTTGAAGGTGGGGGCGGCTACGAGCAGTACTTC. This translates into CSVEGGGGYEQYF.

The J gene is TRBJ1-2, the V gene TRBV30; 8 bases are a match to TRBD1. The CDR3 contains 15 residues. V was clipped by 3 bases and J by 4 bases; unmatched bases: 10. The germline V gene encodes CDR1 GTSNPN and CDR2 SVGIG (reference sequence). DNA of the CDR3: TGTGCCTGGAGAAGGGGACAGGCAAGCTCCTATGGCTACACCTTC. This sequence encodes CAWRRGQASSYGYTF.

The V and J genes are TRBV7-6 and TRBJ2-2; a possible D gene is TRBD2 (5 bases). The length of the CDR3 is 13 residues. Deletions cut 5 bases from V and 6 bases from J, with 10 bases between. Germline values: CDR1 SGHVS, CDR2 FNYEAQ. The CDR3 spells CASSQGRSGELFF. CDR3 sequence (DNA): TGTGCCAGCAGCCAAGGGAGATCCGGGGAGCTGTTTTTT.

The chain joins TRBV25-1 to TRBJ2-3; no clear D gene. The V end lost 7 bases, the J end lost 0 bases, and 11 bases lay between the germline ends. CDR1 is MGHDK, CDR2 SYGVNS, per germline. The CDR3 length is 14 residues. This chain's CDR3 is CASTGKLSTDTQYF. The DNA of the CDR3 is TGTGCCAGCACGGGCAAACTGAGCACAGATACGCAGTATTTT.

The chain joins TRBV18 to TRBJ2-1; 7 bases map to TRBD1. The germline V gene encodes CDR1 KGHSH and CDR2 LQKENI. The CDR3 covers 16 residues. The trim removed 0 bases at V and 6 bases at J, leaving 8 bases unmatched. The CDR3 here is CASSPPRTGGGNEQFF. CDR3 coding DNA: TGTGCCAGCTCACCACCAAGGACAGGAGGAGGCAATGAGCAGTTCTTC.

In nucleotides, the CDR3 is TGCGCCAGCAGCTTGGGAGACAGCTCCAATCAGCCCCAGCATTTT. Translating gives CASSLGDSSNQPQHF. This chain links TRBV5-1 with TRBJ1-5; possible D gene TRBD1, 5 bases. Germline V lookup: CDR1 SGHRS, CDR2 YFSETQ. Between the trimmed V and J ends, which lost 0 bases and 3 bases, there was a span of 10 bases. There are 15 residues in the CDR3.

The chain uses TRBV6-5 and TRBJ2-3; D might be TRBD1 (5 bases). Per germline, CDR1 MNHEY and CDR2 SVGAGI. This CDR3 region has 16 residues. Deletions cut 4 bases from V and 0 bases from J, with 14 bases between. Here the CDR3 reads CASSSRPDSSTDTQYF. The CDR3 DNA follows: TGTGCCAGCAGTTCCCGACCCGACAGTAGCACAGATACGCAGTATTTT.

This sequence joins TRBV30 and TRBJ1-2, with D perhaps TRBD1 (6 bases). V gave up 0 bases and J gave up 8 bases, with 13 bases separating them. CDR3 length: 13 amino acids. Germline V CDR1 and CDR2: GTSNPN, SVGIG (reference sequence). The CDR3 here is CAWSVEWGQGYTF. The CDR3 DNA follows: TGTGCCTGGAGTGTAGAATGGGGGCAAGGCTACACCTTC.

This CDR3 reads CATSRDQGGAQYF. The DNA for the CDR3 is TGTGCCACCAGCAGAGATCAGGGGGGCGCCCAGTACTTC. The chain employs TRBV15 and TRBJ2-5, with a tentative D call TRBD1 (7 bases). The CDR3 loop spans 13 amino acids. Looked up from germline, CDR1 is LNHNV and CDR2 is YYDKDF (reference sequence). Trimming left V 0 bases short and J 9 bases short, with 11 bases between.

This clone occurred a few times. This sequence joins TRBV25-1 and TRBJ2-1, with 8 bases that match TRBD2. Germline CDR1 reads MGHDK; CDR2 reads SYGVNS. The CDR3 loop spans 15 amino acids. The junction had 13 bases not matched to a gene; V was cut back by 5 bases and J by 10 bases. This chain's CDR3 is CASSSVAGLPGEQFF. For the CDR3, the DNA is TGTGCCAGCAGTTCAGTAGCGGGACTCCCAGGGGAGCAGTTCTTC.

V and J are TRBV30 and TRBJ1-5; no firm D call. CDR1 is GTSNPN, CDR2 SVGIG, per germline (reference sequence). The V end was cut by 1 base, the J end by 4 bases, with 11 bases between. The CDR3 totals 14 residues. DNA of the CDR3: TGTGCCTGGAGTGCTTCGACGGGAAATCAGCCCCAGCATTTT. Its protein product is CAWSASTGNQPQHF.

In this sample, this clone turned up once. V and J are TRBV2 and TRBJ1-2; D is ambiguous. Germline CDR1 SNHLY, CDR2 FYNNEI. Trimming shortened V by 6 bases and J by 0 bases, and 14 bases separated the two germline ends. The length of the CDR3 is 15 residues. The CDR3 reads CASRDLTSANYGYTF. The CDR3, as DNA: TGTGCCAGCAGGGATCTGACAAGCGCTAACTATGGCTACACCTTC.

The chain recombines TRBV30 with TRBJ2-3; TRBD2 matches at 10 bases. Germline CDR1 and CDR2: GTSNPN and SVGIG (reference sequence). Losses at the gene ends were 3 bases for V and 6 bases for J; bases not matched to a gene: 6. The CDR3 has 14 residues. CDR3 nucleotide sequence: TGTGCCTGGAGCCTAGCGGGGGCGGGGGATACGCAGTATTTT. Translation: CAWSLAGAGDTQYF.

The V call is TRBV4-3, the J call TRBJ2-7; TRBD2 aligns across 8 bases. CDR1 is LGHNA and CDR2 is YSLEER in the germline V gene. The CDR3 consists of 16 residues. J gave up 2 bases and V 2 bases, and 8 bases lay outside the gene matches. CDR3 sequence: CASSQKSGGLAYEQYF. For the CDR3, the DNA is TGCGCCAGCAGCCAAAAGAGCGGGGGCCTTGCCTACGAGCAGTACTTC.